The 14 T cell receptor beta chains below all came from one sample that was sequenced in a study of blood T cells in healthy people across ages (dated by TCRdb to between 2014 and 2017). The library was built by means of 5' RACE. The sequencing machine was an Illumina HiSeq 2500. A second PCR of 7 to 11 cycles was run with a J-beta primer mix and a sample-barcoded 5' primer. TCRdb cleaned the public reads at Q25 with fastp, built clones with MiXCR and kept in-frame beta chains. Merged by CDR3 protein, the rows form single entries marked with the most common genes and DNA. This sample holds about 1.8 million distinct CDR3 sequences; 49% were observed only once. The leading ten clones occupy roughly 2.1% of the sample. The sample taken for sequencing was blood. The source of these receptors is a woman aged 40 to 49 in good health.

This clonotype has only a few counts. V is TRBV12-3 or TRBV12-4 and J is TRBJ2-1; 10 bases fit TRBD1. CDR3 size: 13 residues. After removal of 8 bases from V and 10 bases from J, the junction contained 8 bases not matched to a gene. The CDR3 sequence: CASRRDRGLEQFF. CDR3 coding DNA: TGTGCCAGCCGGAGGGACAGGGGCCTGGAGCAGTTCTTC.

For this clonotype: A junction end diverges from the germline sequence, so it may reflect a read error. J is TRBJ2-1 and V is TRBV4-2; 8 nucleotides line up with TRBD1. The CDR3 loop spans 15 amino acids. CDR1 LGHNA and CDR2 YNFKEQ come from the germline V gene. CDR3 bases: TGTGCCGGCAGCCCTCCGGACAGGGTGGGCAATGAGCAGTTCTTC. Translation gives CAGSPPDRVGNEQFF.

The chain links TRBV10-3 to TRBJ2-1; 8 bases line up with TRBD2. The junction had 5 bases not matched to a gene; V was cut back by 3 bases and J by 7 bases. Per the germline V gene, CDR1 is ENHRY and CDR2 is SYGVKD. This CDR3 has 14 amino acids. The CDR3 is CAISDSGGVNEQFF. The CDR3 DNA follows: TGTGCCATCAGTGATTCGGGGGGGGTAAATGAGCAGTTCTTC.

This clonotype was counted only a few times. The rearrangement uses TRBV9 and TRBJ1-2, with D hard to call. The CDR3 covers 13 residues. Germline V gene lookup returns CDR1 SGDLS and CDR2 YYNGEE. The V end was cut by 3 bases, the J end by 3 bases, with 9 bases between. As DNA, the CDR3 is TGTGCCAGCAGCGCGAGGACTGACTATGGCTACACCTTC. It codes for CASSARTDYGYTF.

V usage is TRBV5-1 and J usage is TRBJ2-7, with TRBD1 matching 8 bases. The J call may be mistaken, given a closer DNA end match to TRBJ2-5. Per the germline V gene, CDR1 is SGHRS and CDR2 is YFSETQ. This CDR3 is 14 amino acids long. The CDR3 DNA reads TGCGCCAGCAGCATCCCAGGGGGCAGGGAGACCCAGTACTTC. Protein product: CASSIPGGRETQYF.

The chain links TRBV6-5 to TRBJ1-5, with D hard to call. V lost 5 bases to trimming and J lost 1 base, with 9 bases between them. The CDR3 is 14 residues long. CDR1 is MNHEY, CDR2 SVGAGI, per germline. CDR3 sequence: CASSPDMSNQPQHF. In DNA, the CDR3 is TGTGCCAGCAGTCCCGACATGAGCAATCAGCCCCAGCATTTT.

The gene calls are TRBV13 and TRBJ1-2, with D tentatively TRBD1 (5 bases). The ends were cut back, 4 bases at V and 8 bases at J, with 11 bases in the middle. The CDR3 is made up of 12 amino acids. Germline V gene lookup returns CDR1 PRHDT and CDR2 FYEKMQ (reference sequence). The DNA for the CDR3 is TGTGCCAGCAGCTCTTCCCGGGGGGGCTACACCTTC. It encodes CASSSSRGGYTF.

This clonotype came up a few times. The chain combines TRBV12-3 or TRBV12-4 with TRBJ2-7; 10 bases line up with TRBD2. The V gene end was trimmed by 6 bases and the J gene end by 2 bases; junction bases not matched to a gene: 10. The CDR3 runs 16 residues. The CDR3, as DNA: TGTGCCAGCAGCACAACCTCTAGCGGGGGCCCCTACGAGCAGTACTTC. It specifies CASSTTSSGGPYEQYF.

This rearrangement joins TRBV6-5 to TRBJ1-3; 8 bases map to TRBD1. CDR1 is MNHEY, CDR2 SVGAGI, per germline. CDR3 length: 14 residues. Losses at the gene ends were 5 bases for V and 2 bases for J; bases not matched to a gene: 2. CDR3 amino acids: CASSGQGAGNTIYF. The CDR3 DNA reads TGTGCCAGCAGTGGACAGGGTGCTGGAAACACCATATATTTT.

The rearrangement joins TRBV7-6 to TRBJ2-5, with 7 nucleotides matching TRBD1. After removal of 5 bases from V and 5 bases from J, the junction contained 11 bases not matched to a gene. This CDR3 comprises 15 residues. Germline CDR1 and CDR2: SGHVS and FNYEAQ. The CDR3 DNA follows: TGTGCCAGCAGCCGGAGACAGGGTTTCGGGGAGACCCAGTACTTC. Encoded protein: CASSRRQGFGETQYF. Full variable domain (rest looked up from reference TRBV7-6 and TRBJ2-5): GAGVSQSPRYKVTKRGQDVALRCDPISGHVSLYWYRQALGQGPEFLTYFNYEAQQDKSGLPNDRFSAERPEGSISTLTIQRTEQRDSAMYRCASSRRQGFGETQYFGPGTRLLVL.

The genes are TRBV20-1 and TRBJ1-1; TRBD1 is a possible D gene (5 bases). Trimming pared 6 bases from V and 0 bases from J, leaving 14 bases between. The CDR3 extends over 14 amino acids. Germline V lookup: CDR1 DFQATT, CDR2 SNEGSKA (reference sequence). CDR3 amino acids: CSATPGGVNTEAFF. The CDR3 nucleotides are TGCAGTGCGACCCCCGGAGGGGTGAACACTGAAGCTTTCTTT.

This rearrangement joins TRBV10-3 to TRBJ2-1; D might be TRBD2 (6 bases). The V end lost 9 bases, the J end lost 5 bases, and 14 bases lay between the germline ends. This CDR3 contains 13 residues. From germline, CDR1 is ENHRY and CDR2 SYGVKD. The CDR3 region is CAITSSGNNEQFF. CDR3 DNA sequence: TGTGCCATAACTAGCTCTGGGAACAATGAGCAGTTCTTC.

The chain uses TRBV28 and TRBJ2-4; D might be TRBD2 (5 bases). V lost 2 bases to trimming and J lost 0 bases, with 17 bases between them. This CDR3 has 18 amino acids. Germline CDR1 and CDR2: MDHEN and SYDVKM. CDR3 residues: CASSLGLDQPLAKNIQYF. CDR3 DNA sequence: TGTGCCAGCAGTTTAGGACTCGACCAACCCCTAGCCAAAAACATTCAGTACTTC.

The chain links TRBV3-1 to TRBJ1-2, with 9 nucleotides matching TRBD1. V lost 0 bases to trimming and J lost 7 bases; unmatched junction nucleotides: 3. The CDR3 has 14 amino acids. Germline V lookup: CDR1 LGHDT, CDR2 YNNKEL (reference sequence). The chain's CDR3 is CASSQDGTGSGYTF. The CDR3 DNA reads TGTGCCAGCAGCCAAGACGGGACAGGGAGTGGCTACACCTTC.